The rows below give T cell receptor beta chains drawn from one sample of a study of T cells expressing NK-cell markers. For each CDR3 protein, TCRdb gives one entry from its re-call of the 5' RACE reads, without DNA. The specimen's table records about 380,000 distinct CDR3 sequences. The specimen sequenced was blood T cells: a sorted CD56 or NKG2C T cell subset, CD4+ or CD8+ T cells, or bulk PBMC T cells (not recorded which). The receptors come from a man aged 18-69 years in good health. Both conserved end residues are part of each CDR3.

j_call	v_call	cdr3_aa
TRBJ1-6	TRBV6-5	CASSYSARRSSYNSPLHF
TRBJ2-3	TRBV7-8	CASSFDRSPSTDTQYF
TRBJ2-5	TRBV7-8	CASSLTTRGREETQYF
TRBJ2-5	TRBV6-6	CASIPAGGRAQYF
TRBJ1-6	TRBV30	CALGGNSPLHF
TRBJ1-6	TRBV12-3/TRBV12-4	CASSPEYNSPLHF
TRBJ2-7	TRBV20-1	CSAPGRGPYEQYF
TRBJ2-3	TRBV6-1	CASREAGTTTDTQYF
TRBJ2-2	TRBV29-1	CSVYTLPGTSSGELFF
TRBJ2-4	TRBV2	CASRRGAKNIQYF
TRBJ1-4	TRBV6-5	CASSYSRGPNEKLFF
TRBJ1-1	TRBV20-1	CSARILKFSGVLNTEAFF
TRBJ2-7	TRBV20-1	CSARKLAGAQGWGEQYF
TRBJ2-3	TRBV2	CASSDLGRDTQYF
TRBJ2-5	TRBV7-9	CASSFASAETQYF
TRBJ2-3	TRBV19	CASSIHNTQYF
TRBJ2-3	TRBV4-1	CASSQGRARGRSDTQYF
TRBJ2-3	TRBV29-1	CSVAVGRDTDTQYF
TRBJ2-4	TRBV20-1	CSARFRARGSLAKNIQYF
TRBJ2-3	TRBV11-2	CASSTRKTLGTDTQYF
TRBJ2-2	TRBV6-5	CASSFSGGHTGELFF
TRBJ2-7	TRBV6-1	CASSTKAGADEQYF
TRBJ2-5	TRBV12-3/TRBV12-4	CASSPLGLPKETQYF
TRBJ2-7	TRBV11-3	CASSPGEGYYEQYF
TRBJ2-5	TRBV6-2/TRBV6-3	CASGEQGPKTQYF
TRBJ2-2	TRBV12-3/TRBV12-4	CASSMLAAHSNTGELFF
TRBJ1-4	TRBV12-3/TRBV12-4	CASSLVRGEKLFF
TRBJ1-2	TRBV2	CASRELRGQEGGYTF
TRBJ2-7	TRBV18	CASSRSAGVDEQYF
TRBJ2-5	TRBV2	CASNRRGAKETQYF
TRBJ2-2	TRBV5-1	CASNPLGTSGNTGELFF
TRBJ2-1	TRBV7-6	CASSPRSGNPYNEQFF
TRBJ1-1	TRBV20-1	CSALEGWLNTEAFF
TRBJ2-7	TRBV2	CASSVVRGPSREQYF
TRBJ1-6	TRBV6-5	CASSYSDRAGSPLHF
TRBJ1-1	TRBV29-1	CSANRGVDTEAFF
TRBJ2-3	TRBV10-3	CAISTGTDRTDTQYF
TRBJ2-6	TRBV25-1	CASSESAGGANVLTF
TRBJ2-5	TRBV20-1	CSARNRGGHSGTQYF
TRBJ1-6	TRBV7-6	CASSQVSTGNSPLHF